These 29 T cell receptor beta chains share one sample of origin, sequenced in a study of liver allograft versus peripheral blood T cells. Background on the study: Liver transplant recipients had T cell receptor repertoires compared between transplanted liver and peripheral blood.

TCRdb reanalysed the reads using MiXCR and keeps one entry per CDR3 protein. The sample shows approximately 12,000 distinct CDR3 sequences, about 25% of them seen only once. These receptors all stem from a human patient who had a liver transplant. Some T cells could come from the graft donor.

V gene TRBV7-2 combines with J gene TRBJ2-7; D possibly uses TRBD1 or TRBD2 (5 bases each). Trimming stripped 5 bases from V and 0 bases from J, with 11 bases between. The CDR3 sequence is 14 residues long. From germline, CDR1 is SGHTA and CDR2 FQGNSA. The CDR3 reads CASSLLGPSYEQYF. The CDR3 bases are TGTGCCAGCAGCCTCCTGGGACCCTCCTACGAGCAGTACTTC.

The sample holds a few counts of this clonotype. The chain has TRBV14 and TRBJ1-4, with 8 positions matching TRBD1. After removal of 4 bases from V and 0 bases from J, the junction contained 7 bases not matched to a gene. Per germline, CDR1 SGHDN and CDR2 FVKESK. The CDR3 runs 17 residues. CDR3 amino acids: CASSRDRPTATNEKLFF. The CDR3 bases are TGTGCCAGCAGCCGGGACAGGCCTACAGCAACTAATGAAAAACTGTTTTTT.

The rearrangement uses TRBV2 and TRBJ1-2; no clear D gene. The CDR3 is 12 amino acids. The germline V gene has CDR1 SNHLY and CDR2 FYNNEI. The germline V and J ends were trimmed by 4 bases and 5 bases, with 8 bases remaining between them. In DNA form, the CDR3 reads TGTGCCAGCAGTGTGCATGCGTATGGCTACACCTTC. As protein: CASSVHAYGYTF.

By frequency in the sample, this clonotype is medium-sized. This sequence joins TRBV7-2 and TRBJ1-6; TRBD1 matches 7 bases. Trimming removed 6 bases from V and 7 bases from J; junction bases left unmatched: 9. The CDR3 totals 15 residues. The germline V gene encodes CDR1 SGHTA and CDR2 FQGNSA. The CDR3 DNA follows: TGTGCCAGCAGGTACCAAAGGGGGCTAAATTCACCCCTCCACTTT. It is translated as CASRYQRGLNSPLHF.

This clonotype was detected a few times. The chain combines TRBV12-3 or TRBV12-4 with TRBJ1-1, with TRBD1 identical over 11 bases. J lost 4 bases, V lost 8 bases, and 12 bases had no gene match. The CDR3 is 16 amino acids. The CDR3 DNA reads TGTGCCAGCGATAGGGGACAGGGGGGGAGAGGCACTGAAGCTTTCTTT. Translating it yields CASDRGQGGRGTEAFF.

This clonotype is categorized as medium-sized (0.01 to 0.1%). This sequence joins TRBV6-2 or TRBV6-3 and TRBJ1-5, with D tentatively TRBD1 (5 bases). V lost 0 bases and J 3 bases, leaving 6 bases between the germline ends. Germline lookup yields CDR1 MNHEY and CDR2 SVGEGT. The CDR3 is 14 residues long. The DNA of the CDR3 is TGTGCCAGCAGTTACTCCAGGGCCAATCAGCCCCAGCATTTT. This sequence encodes CASSYSRANQPQHF.

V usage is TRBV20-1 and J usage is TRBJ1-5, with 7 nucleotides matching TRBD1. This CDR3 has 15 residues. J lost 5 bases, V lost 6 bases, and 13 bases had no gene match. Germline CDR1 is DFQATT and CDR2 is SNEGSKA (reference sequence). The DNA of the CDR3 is TGCAGTGCCCGAAGTATTCAGGGGGGATATCAGCCCCAGCATTTT. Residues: CSARSIQGGYQPQHF.

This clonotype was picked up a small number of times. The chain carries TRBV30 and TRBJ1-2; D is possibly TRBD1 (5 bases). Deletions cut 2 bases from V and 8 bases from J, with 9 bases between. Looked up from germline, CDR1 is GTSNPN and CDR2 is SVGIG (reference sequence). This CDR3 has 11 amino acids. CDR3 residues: CAWSRGVGYTF. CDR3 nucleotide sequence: TGTGCCTGGAGTAGAGGGGTCGGCTACACCTTC. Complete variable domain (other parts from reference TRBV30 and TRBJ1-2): SQTIHQWPATLVQPVGSPLSLECTVEGTSNPNLYWYRQAAGRGLQLLFYSVGIGQISSEVPQNLSASRPQDRQFILSSKKLLLSDSGFYLCAWSRGVGYTFGSGTRLTVV.

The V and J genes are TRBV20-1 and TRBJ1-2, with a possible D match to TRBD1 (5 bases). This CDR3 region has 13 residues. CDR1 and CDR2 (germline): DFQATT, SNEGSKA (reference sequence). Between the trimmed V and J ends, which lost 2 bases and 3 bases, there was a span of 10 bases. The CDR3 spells CSARKGSDYGYTF. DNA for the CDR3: TGCAGTGCTAGAAAGGGGAGTGACTATGGCTACACCTTC.

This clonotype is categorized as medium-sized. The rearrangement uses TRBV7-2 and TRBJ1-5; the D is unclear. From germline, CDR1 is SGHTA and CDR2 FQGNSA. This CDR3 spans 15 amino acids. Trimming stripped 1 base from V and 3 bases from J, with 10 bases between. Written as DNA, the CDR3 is TGTGCCAGCAGCTTAGTCGGGCATTTCAATCAGCCCCAGCATTTT. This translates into CASSLVGHFNQPQHF.

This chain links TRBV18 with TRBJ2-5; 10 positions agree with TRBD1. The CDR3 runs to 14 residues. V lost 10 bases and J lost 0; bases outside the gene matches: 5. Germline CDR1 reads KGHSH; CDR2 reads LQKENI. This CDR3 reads CATTGTGDQETQYF. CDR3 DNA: TGTGCCACCACCGGGACAGGGGACCAAGAGACCCAGTACTTC.

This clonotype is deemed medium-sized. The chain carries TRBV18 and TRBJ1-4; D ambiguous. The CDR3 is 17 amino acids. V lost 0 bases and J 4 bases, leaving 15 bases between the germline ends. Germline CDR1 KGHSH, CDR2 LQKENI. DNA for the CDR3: TGTGCCAGCTCACCACCCGTGACGGAAACTGATAATGAAAAACTGTTTTTT. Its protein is CASSPPVTETDNEKLFF.

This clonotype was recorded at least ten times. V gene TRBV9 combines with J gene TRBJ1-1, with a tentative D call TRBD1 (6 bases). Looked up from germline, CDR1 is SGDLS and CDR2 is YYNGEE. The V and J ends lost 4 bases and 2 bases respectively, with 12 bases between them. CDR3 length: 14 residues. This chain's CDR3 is CASSSGADNTEAFF. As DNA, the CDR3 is TGTGCCAGCAGCTCAGGGGCGGATAACACTGAAGCTTTCTTT.

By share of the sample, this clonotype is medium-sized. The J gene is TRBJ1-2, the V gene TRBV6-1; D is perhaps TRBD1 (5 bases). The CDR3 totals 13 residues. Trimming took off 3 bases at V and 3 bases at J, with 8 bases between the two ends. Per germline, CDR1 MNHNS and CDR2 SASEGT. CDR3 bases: TGTGCCAGCAGTGAGAGAGGGGACTATGGCTACACCTTC. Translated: CASSERGDYGYTF.

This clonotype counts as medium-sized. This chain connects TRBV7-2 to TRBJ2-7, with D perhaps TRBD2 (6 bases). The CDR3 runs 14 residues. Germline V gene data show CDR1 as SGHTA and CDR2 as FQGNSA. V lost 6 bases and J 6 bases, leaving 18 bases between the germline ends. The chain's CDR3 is CASRLPVGGFEQYF. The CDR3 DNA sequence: TGTGCCAGCAGACTCCCCGTGGGGGGATTCGAGCAGTACTTC. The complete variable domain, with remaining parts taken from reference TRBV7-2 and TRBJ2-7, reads GAGVSQSPSNKVTEKGKDVELRCDPISGHTALYWYRQSLGQGLEFLIYFQGNSAPDKSGLPSDRFSAERTGGSVSTLTIQRTQQEDSAVYLCASRLPVGGFEQYFGPGTRLTVT.

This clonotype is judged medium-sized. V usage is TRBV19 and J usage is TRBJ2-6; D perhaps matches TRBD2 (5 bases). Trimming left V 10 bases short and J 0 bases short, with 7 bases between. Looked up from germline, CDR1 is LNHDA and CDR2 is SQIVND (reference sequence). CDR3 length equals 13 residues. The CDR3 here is CATGISGANVLTF. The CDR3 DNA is TGTGCCACGGGGATCTCTGGGGCCAACGTCCTGACTTTC.

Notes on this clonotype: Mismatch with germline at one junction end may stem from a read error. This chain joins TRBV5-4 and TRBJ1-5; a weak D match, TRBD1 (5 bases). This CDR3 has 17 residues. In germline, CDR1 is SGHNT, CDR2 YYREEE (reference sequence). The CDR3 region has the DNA TGTGCCAGCAGCCAATTTTCCGGGACGTCGGTCAATCAGCACCAGCATTTT. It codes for CASSQFSGTSVNQHQHF.

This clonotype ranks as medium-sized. CDR3 amino acids: CASSFGNGSPLHF. CDR3 DNA sequence: TGTGCCAGTAGTTTTGGGAATGGTTCACCCCTCCACTTT. The gene calls are TRBV19 and TRBJ1-6, with D unresolved. The CDR3 extends over 13 amino acids. Per the germline V gene, CDR1 is LNHDA and CDR2 is SQIVND (reference sequence). Trimming cost V 5 bases and J 9 bases, with 11 bases left between them.

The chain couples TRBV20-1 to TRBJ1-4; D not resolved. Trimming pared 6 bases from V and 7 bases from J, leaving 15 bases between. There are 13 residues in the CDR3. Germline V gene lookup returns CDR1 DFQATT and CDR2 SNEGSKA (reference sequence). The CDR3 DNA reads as TGCAGTGCCCAGGAGCCAAGAAGTGAAAAACTGTTTTTT. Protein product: CSAQEPRSEKLFF.

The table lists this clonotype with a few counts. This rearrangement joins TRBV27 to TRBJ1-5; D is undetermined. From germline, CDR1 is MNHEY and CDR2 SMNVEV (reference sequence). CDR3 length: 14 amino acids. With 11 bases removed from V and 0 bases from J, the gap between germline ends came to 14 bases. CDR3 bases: TGTGCCTTTCGAGGAGGGAGTAGCAATCAGCCCCAGCATTTT. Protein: CAFRGGSSNQPQHF.

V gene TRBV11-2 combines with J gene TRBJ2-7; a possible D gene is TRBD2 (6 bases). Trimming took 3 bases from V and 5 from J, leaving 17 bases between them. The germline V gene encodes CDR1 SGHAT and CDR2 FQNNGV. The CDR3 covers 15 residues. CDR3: CASSFFVAVGNEQYF. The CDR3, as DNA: TGTGCCAGCAGCTTTTTTGTAGCGGTCGGGAACGAGCAGTACTTC.

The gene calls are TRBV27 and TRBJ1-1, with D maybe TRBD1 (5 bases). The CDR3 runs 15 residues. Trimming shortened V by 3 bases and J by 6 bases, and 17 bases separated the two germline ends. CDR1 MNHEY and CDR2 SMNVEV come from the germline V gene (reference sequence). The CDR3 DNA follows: TGTGCCAGCAGTTTCCCCCAGGGAGAGCTCGCTGAAGCTTTCTTT. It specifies CASSFPQGELAEAFF.

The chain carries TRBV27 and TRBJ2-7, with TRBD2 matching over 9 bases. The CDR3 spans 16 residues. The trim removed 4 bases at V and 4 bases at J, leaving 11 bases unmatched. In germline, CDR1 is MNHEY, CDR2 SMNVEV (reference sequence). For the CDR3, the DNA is TGTGCCAGCAGTTCCCCTCGGGGTAGCGGGAGTTACGAGCAGTACTTC. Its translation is CASSSPRGSGSYEQYF.

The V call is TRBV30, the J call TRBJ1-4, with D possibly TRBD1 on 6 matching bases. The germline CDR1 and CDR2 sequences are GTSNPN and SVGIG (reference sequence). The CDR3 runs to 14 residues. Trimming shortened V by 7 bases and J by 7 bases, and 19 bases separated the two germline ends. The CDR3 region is CALSDGGASEKLFF. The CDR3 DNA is TGTGCCTTGAGCGACGGGGGGGCGAGTGAAAAACTGTTTTTT.

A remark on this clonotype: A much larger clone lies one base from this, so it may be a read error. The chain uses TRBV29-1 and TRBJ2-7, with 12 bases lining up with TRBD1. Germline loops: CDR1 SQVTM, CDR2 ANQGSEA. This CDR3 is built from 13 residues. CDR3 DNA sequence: TGCAGCGTTTACGGGACAGGGGGCTACGAGAAGTACTTC. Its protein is CSVYGTGGYEKYF.

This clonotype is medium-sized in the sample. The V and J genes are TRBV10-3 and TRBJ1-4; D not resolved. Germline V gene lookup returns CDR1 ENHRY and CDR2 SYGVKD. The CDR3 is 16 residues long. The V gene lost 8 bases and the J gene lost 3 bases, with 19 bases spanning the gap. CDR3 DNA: TGTGCCATCGGCCGGCAGTCCGGCGGTTCTAATGAAAAACTGTTTTTT. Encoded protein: CAIGRQSGGSNEKLFF.

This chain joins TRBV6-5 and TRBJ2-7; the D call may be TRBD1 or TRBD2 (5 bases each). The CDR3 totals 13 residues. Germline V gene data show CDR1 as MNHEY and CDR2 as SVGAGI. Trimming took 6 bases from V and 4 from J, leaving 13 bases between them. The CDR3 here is CASSLAGTYEQYF. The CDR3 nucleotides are TGTGCCAGCAGCCTTGCCGGGACGTACGAGCAGTACTTC.

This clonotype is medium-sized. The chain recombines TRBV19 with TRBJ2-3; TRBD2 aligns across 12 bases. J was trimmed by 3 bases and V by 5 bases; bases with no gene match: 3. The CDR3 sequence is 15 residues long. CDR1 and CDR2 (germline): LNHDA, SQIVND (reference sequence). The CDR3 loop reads CASSPSGGVTDTQYF. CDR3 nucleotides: TGTGCCAGTAGTCCTAGCGGGGGGGTTACAGATACGCAGTATTTT.

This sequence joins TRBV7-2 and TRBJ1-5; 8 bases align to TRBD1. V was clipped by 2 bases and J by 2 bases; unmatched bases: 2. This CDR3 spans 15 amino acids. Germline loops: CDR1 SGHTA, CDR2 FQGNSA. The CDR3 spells CASSLQTGGNQPQHF. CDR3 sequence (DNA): TGTGCCAGCAGCTTACAGACAGGGGGCAATCAGCCCCAGCATTTT.